Below are 29 T cell receptor beta chains sequenced from a single sample in a study of T cell repertoires in cytomegalovirus infection. TCRdb reprocessed the reads with MiXCR, giving one entry per CDR3 protein. The data show around 530,000 distinct CDR3 sequences, more than 15% seen once. The material sequenced was CD8+ T cells from PBMCs. Receptors originate from a human donor in good health (CMV status not recorded). Some clones in this sample may be carry-over from other donors' samples.

This clonotype was recorded at least ten times. The J gene is TRBJ2-1, the V gene TRBV7-3; D not resolved. Germline CDR1 SGHTA, CDR2 FQGTGA. The CDR3 has 15 residues. Trimming took off 3 bases at V and 0 bases at J, with 9 bases between the two ends. CDR3 sequence: CASSFIYSSYNEQFF. CDR3 nucleotides: TGTGCCAGCAGCTTTATCTATAGCTCCTACAATGAGCAGTTCTTC.

The V gene is TRBV2, the J gene TRBJ2-3; no definite D call. The germline V gene has CDR1 SNHLY and CDR2 FYNNEI. This CDR3 contains 17 residues. Trimming shortened V by 0 bases and J by 0 bases, and 13 bases separated the two germline ends. The CDR3: CASSEAWGTESTDTQYF. The CDR3 DNA is TGTGCCAGCAGTGAAGCTTGGGGAACAGAAAGCACAGATACGCAGTATTTT.

On this clonotype itself: In this CDR3 the conserved last residue, phenylalanine or tryptophan, is missing, so a read error is likely. The chain uses TRBV29-1 and TRBJ1-2; the D is unclear. Germline CDR1 is SQVTM and CDR2 is ANQGSEA. The CDR3 spans 11 residues. The V end lost 6 bases, the J end lost 5 bases, and 10 bases lay between the germline ends. This CDR3 is CSVEGGYGYTL. The DNA of the CDR3 is TGCAGCGTCGAGGGAGGGTATGGCTACACCTTA.

There are a few counts of this clonotype. The chain uses TRBV27 and TRBJ2-7; maybe TRBD2 (6 bases). CDR1 and CDR2 from the germline V gene are MNHEY and SMNVEV (reference sequence). V lost 4 bases and J lost 2, with 9 bases in between. There are 13 residues in the CDR3. DNA of the CDR3: TGTGCCAGCAGTTCCGCGGGACCCTACGAGCAGTACTTC. Its translation: CASSSAGPYEQYF.

This clonotype was counted many times. The CDR3 protein is CASSPLSGDGQPQHF. CDR3 DNA sequence: TGTGCCAGCAGCCCACTCTCAGGGGATGGGCAGCCCCAGCATTTT. This chain links TRBV7-8 with TRBJ1-5, with a weak D call TRBD1 (6 bases). Looked up from germline, CDR1 is SGHVS and CDR2 is FQNEAQ. The CDR3 totals 15 residues. V was trimmed by 5 bases and J by 7 bases, leaving 18 bases between them.

Only one count was recorded for this clonotype. The CDR3 sequence: CSVERREGRNEQFF. CDR3 nucleotide sequence: TGCAGCGTTGAAAGGCGGGAGGGGCGCAATGAGCAGTTCTTC. This chain joins TRBV29-1 and TRBJ2-1, with TRBD2 matching over 9 bases. Trimming at V came to 2 bases and at J to 6 bases, leaving 5 bases not matched to a gene. This CDR3 comprises 14 residues. Germline V gene lookup returns CDR1 SQVTM and CDR2 ANQGSEA.

This clonotype was counted many times. The V call is TRBV12-3 or TRBV12-4, the J call TRBJ2-2; D is ambiguous. V lost 7 bases and J 6 bases, leaving 9 bases between the germline ends. The length of the CDR3 is 12 residues. CDR3 residues: CASTFKAGELFF. In DNA form, the CDR3 reads TGTGCCAGCACTTTCAAGGCCGGGGAGCTGTTTTTT.

In nucleotides, the CDR3 is TGCGCCAGCAGCCCCACGCCGGGTAACTATGGCTACACCTTC. Translation gives CASSPTPGNYGYTF. V usage is TRBV4-1 and J usage is TRBJ1-2; no firm D call. The CDR3 runs to 14 residues. Germline V gives CDR1 MGHRA, CDR2 YSYEKL. The V and J ends lost 4 bases and 1 base respectively, with 10 bases between them.

This clonotype was found many times. The chain couples TRBV7-3 to TRBJ2-1, with 8 bases lining up with TRBD1. This CDR3 has 15 residues. Losses at the gene ends were 4 bases for V and 3 bases for J; bases not matched to a gene: 5. Germline V lookup: CDR1 SGHTA, CDR2 FQGTGA. The CDR3 sequence: CASSSSDRGYNEQFF. The CDR3 nucleotides read TGTGCCAGCAGCTCGTCTGACAGGGGCTACAATGAGCAGTTCTTC.

This clonotype has at least ten counts. V gene TRBV7-8 combines with J gene TRBJ2-1; perhaps TRBD1 as D (6 bases). V was pared by 5 bases and J by 4 bases, with 18 bases between. This CDR3 is 16 amino acids long. Germline values: CDR1 SGHVS, CDR2 FQNEAQ. The CDR3 here is CASSPNQGPIYNEQFF. CDR3 bases: TGTGCCAGCAGCCCAAATCAGGGGCCAATATACAATGAGCAGTTCTTC.

V gene TRBV20-1 combines with J gene TRBJ2-7; the D gene is possibly TRBD2 (6 bases). Germline V gene sequence: CDR1 DFQATT, CDR2 SNEGSKA (reference sequence). The CDR3 contains 15 residues. V shed 5 bases and J shed 10 bases, with 27 bases lying between them. The chain's CDR3 is CSASRTEGTGDVQYF. For the CDR3, the DNA is TGCAGTGCTTCGCGAACTGAGGGTACGGGGGACGTTCAGTACTTC.

This clonotype was detected ten times or more. The chain carries TRBV6-5 and TRBJ2-1; the match to TRBD2 covers 9 bases. The germline gives CDR1 MNHEY, CDR2 SVGAGI. CDR3 length: 16 amino acids. The ends lost 3 bases at V and 9 bases at J; junction bases unmatched: 12. CDR3 DNA sequence: TGTGCCAGCAGTTATTGGCGGGAGGGCCGATACGGTGAGCAGTTCTTC. It is translated as CASSYWREGRYGEQFF.

The rearrangement links TRBV28 to TRBJ2-2; D not resolved. V was cut by 7 bases and J by 5 bases, with 14 bases left in between. CDR3 size: 14 residues. Germline CDR1 and CDR2: MDHEN and SYDVKM. CDR3 bases: TGTGCCAGCAAAGTGGCGAAGGGTACCGGGGAGCTGTTTTTT. It yields the protein CASKVAKGTGELFF.

This clonotype was recorded a few times. The rearrangement joins TRBV27 to TRBJ2-7, with TRBD1 matching over 7 bases. The CDR3 runs to 15 residues. Unmatched junction bases numbered 10, after V lost 5 bases and J lost 3 bases. Germline lookup yields CDR1 MNHEY and CDR2 SMNVEV (reference sequence). The CDR3 DNA reads TGTGCCAGCAGTCCAACCTCGGGACAGCTCTACGAGCAGTACTTC. Translating it yields CASSPTSGQLYEQYF.

This sequence joins TRBV4-1 and TRBJ1-1; D remains unclear. Trimming pared 0 bases from V and 3 bases from J, leaving 8 bases between. CDR3 length equals 14 residues. The V gene's germline CDR1 is MGHRA and CDR2 YSYEKL. Here the CDR3 reads CASSQERGYTEAFF. Here the CDR3 DNA reads TGCGCCAGCAGCCAAGAGCGTGGGTACACTGAAGCTTTCTTT.

On this clonotype itself: The final CDR3 position lacks the conserved phenylalanine or tryptophan, pointing to a likely read error. The V gene is TRBV7-6, the J gene TRBJ2-1; maybe TRBD1 (5 bases). This CDR3 has 14 residues. Looked up from germline, CDR1 is SGHVS and CDR2 is FNYEAQ. The V end was cut by 0 bases, the J end by 10 bases, with 13 bases between. CDR3 amino acids: CASSLAGAQEEQFL. In DNA, the CDR3 is TGTGCCAGCAGCTTAGCTGGGGCCCAGGAGGAGCAGTTCTTA.

Note on this clonotype: Since a much larger clone is just one base distant, this may be a read error. CDR3 loop: CSVPGMKKDTKYF. The CDR3 nucleotides are TGCAGCGTCCCAGGAATGAAGAAAGATACGAAGTATTTT. The rearrangement joins TRBV29-1 to TRBJ2-3; D gene unclear. Per the germline V gene, CDR1 is SQVTM and CDR2 is ANQGSEA. CDR3 length: 13 amino acids.

V usage is TRBV12-3 or TRBV12-4 and J usage is TRBJ1-2, with 8 nucleotides matching TRBD1. V shed 5 bases, J shed 6 bases, and the junction held 8 bases outside the gene matches. The CDR3 has 14 residues. CDR3 sequence (DNA): TGTGCCAGCAGTCCGACAGGGGATATGGATGGCTACACCTTC. Translated: CASSPTGDMDGYTF.

CDR3 sequence (DNA): TGTGCCAGCTCCCGAGGGGTTGGACGTGGGAACACTGAAGCTTTCTTT. It codes for CASSRGVGRGNTEAFF. The chain recombines TRBV6-1 with TRBJ1-1; D possibly corresponds to TRBD1 (5 bases). Germline loops: CDR1 MNHNS, CDR2 SASEGT. The length of the CDR3 is 16 residues. V was cut by 8 bases and J by 1 base, with 20 bases left in between.

This clonotype has a handful of counts. J is TRBJ1-4 and V is TRBV7-9, with D unresolved. The CDR3 has 14 amino acids. Germline assignment: CDR1 SEHNR and CDR2 FQNEAQ (reference sequence). V was pared by 2 bases and J by 8 bases, with 12 bases between. The CDR3 DNA sequence: TGTGCCAGCAGCTTAACGGGCTCAAGAGAAAAACTGTTTTTT. It specifies CASSLTGSREKLFF.

This clonotype occurred many times. This sequence joins TRBV6-4 and TRBJ1-6; D uncertain. Trimming cost V 7 bases and J 14 bases, with 12 bases left between them. Germline V gene sequence: CDR1 MRHNA, CDR2 SNTAGT. This CDR3 is built from 11 residues. The CDR3 bases are TGTGCCAGCACCCATCCCTCGGCCCTCCACTTT. Protein: CASTHPSALHF.

This chain connects TRBV19 to TRBJ1-1, with D possibly being TRBD1 (5 bases). V lost 2 bases, J lost 0 bases, and 10 bases lay in between. The CDR3 totals 15 residues. CDR1 and CDR2 (germline): LNHDA, SQIVND (reference sequence). Here the CDR3 DNA reads TGTGCCAGTAGTATAATCGAGGGGATGAACACTGAAGCTTTCTTT. Protein: CASSIIEGMNTEAFF.

V gene TRBV7-2 combines with J gene TRBJ2-7; D is uncertain. V gave up 3 bases and J gave up 6 bases, with 15 bases separating them. The CDR3 totals 14 residues. CDR1 is SGHTA and CDR2 is FQGNSA in the germline V gene. The CDR3 sequence: CASSFGPRASEQYF. Written as DNA, the CDR3 is TGTGCCAGCAGCTTCGGGCCTAGAGCTAGCGAGCAGTACTTC. Supplemented by reference TRBV7-2 and TRBJ2-7, the full variable domain reads GAGVSQSPSNKVTEKGKDVELRCDPISGHTALYWYRQSLGQGLEFLIYFQGNSAPDKSGLPSDRFSAERTGGSVSTLTIQRTQQEDSAVYLCASSFGPRASEQYFGPGTRLTVT.

This clonotype showed up many times. The V gene is TRBV12-3 or TRBV12-4, the J gene TRBJ2-7; D is possibly TRBD1 (5 bases). Trimming shortened V by 5 bases and J by 3 bases, and 17 bases separated the two germline ends. The CDR3 has 15 residues. CDR3 amino acids: CASSPVGRVGYEQYF. Written as DNA, the CDR3 is TGTGCCAGCAGTCCCGTCGGCAGGGTCGGCTACGAGCAGTACTTC.

This clonotype showed up many times. J is TRBJ1-1 and V is TRBV12-3 or TRBV12-4; D is possibly TRBD1 (5 bases). The CDR3 runs to 16 residues. Trimming took 0 bases from V and 3 from J, leaving 14 bases between them. Here the CDR3 reads CASSLAGDGDDTEAFF. The CDR3 DNA reads TGTGCCAGCAGTTTAGCCGGGGACGGCGACGACACTGAAGCTTTCTTT.

This chain links TRBV25-1 with TRBJ2-1; the match to TRBD2 covers 8 bases. Germline assignment: CDR1 MGHDK and CDR2 SYGVNS. J was trimmed by 7 bases and V by 7 bases; bases with no gene match: 6. The CDR3 extends over 13 amino acids. The CDR3 coding sequence is TGTGCCAGCAAAGGACTAGCCCGTAATGAGCAGTTCTTC. Its protein product is CASKGLARNEQFF.

The chain is built from TRBV6-5 and TRBJ2-2, with 10 positions matching TRBD1. V lost 4 bases to trimming and J lost 0 bases; unmatched junction nucleotides: 2. The CDR3 length is 16 residues. The V gene's germline CDR1 is MNHEY and CDR2 SVGAGI. DNA for the CDR3: TGTGCCAGCAGTTTCGGACAGGGGGCGAACACCGGGGAGCTGTTTTTT. Translating it yields CASSFGQGANTGELFF.

This clonotype has at least ten counts. The chain couples TRBV7-9 to TRBJ1-1; tentative D call: TRBD1 (5 bases). CDR1 is SEHNR and CDR2 is FQNEAQ in the germline V gene (reference sequence). The CDR3 runs to 16 residues. V shed 5 bases and J shed 5 bases, with 21 bases lying between them. CDR3 loop: CASSQSELGVRTEAFF. In DNA form, the CDR3 reads TGTGCCAGCAGCCAATCGGAATTGGGGGTGAGGACTGAAGCTTTCTTT.

This clonotype showed up just a few times. The chain carries TRBV11-3 and TRBJ1-1, with TRBD1 as a possible D gene (6 bases). V lost 5 bases, J lost 2 bases, and 12 bases lay in between. In germline, CDR1 is SGHNT, CDR2 YENEEA. CDR3 length: 14 amino acids. CDR3 DNA: TGTGCCAGCAGCCATTCACAGGGTAACACTGAAGCTTTCTTT. It encodes CASSHSQGNTEAFF. The whole variable domain, remainder taken from reference TRBV11-3 and TRBJ1-1, is EAGVVQSPRYKIIEKKQPVAFWCNPISGHNTLYWYLQNLGQGPELLIRYENEEAVDDSQLPKDRFSAERLKGVDSTLKIQPAELGDSAVYLCASSHSQGNTEAFFGQGTRLTVV.